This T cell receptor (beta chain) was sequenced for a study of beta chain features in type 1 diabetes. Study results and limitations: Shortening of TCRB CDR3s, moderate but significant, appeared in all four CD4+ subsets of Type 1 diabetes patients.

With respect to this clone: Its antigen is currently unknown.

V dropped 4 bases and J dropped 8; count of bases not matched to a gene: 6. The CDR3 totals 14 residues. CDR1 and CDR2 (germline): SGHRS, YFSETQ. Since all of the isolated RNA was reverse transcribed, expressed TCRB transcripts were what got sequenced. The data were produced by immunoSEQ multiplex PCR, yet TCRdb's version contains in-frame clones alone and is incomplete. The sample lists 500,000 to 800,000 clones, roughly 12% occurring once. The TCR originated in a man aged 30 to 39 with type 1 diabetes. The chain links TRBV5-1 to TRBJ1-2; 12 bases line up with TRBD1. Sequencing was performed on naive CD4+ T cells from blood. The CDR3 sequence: CASSGGTGGDGYTF. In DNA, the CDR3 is TGCGCCAGCAGCGGAGGGACAGGGGGCGACGGCTACACCTTC.